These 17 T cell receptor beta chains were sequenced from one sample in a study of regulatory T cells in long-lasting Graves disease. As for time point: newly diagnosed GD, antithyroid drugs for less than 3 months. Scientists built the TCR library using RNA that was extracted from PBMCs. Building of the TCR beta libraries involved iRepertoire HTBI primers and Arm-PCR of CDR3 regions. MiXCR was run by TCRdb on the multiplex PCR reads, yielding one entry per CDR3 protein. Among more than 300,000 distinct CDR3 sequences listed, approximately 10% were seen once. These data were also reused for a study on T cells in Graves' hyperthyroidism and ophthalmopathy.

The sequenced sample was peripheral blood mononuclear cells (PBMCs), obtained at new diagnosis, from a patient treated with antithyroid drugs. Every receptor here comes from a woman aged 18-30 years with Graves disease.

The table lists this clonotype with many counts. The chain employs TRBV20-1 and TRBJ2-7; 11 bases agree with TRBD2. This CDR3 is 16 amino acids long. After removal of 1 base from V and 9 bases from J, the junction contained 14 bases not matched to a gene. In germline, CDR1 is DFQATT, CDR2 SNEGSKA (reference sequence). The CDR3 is CSARGGLADTLAGQYF. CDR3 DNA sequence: TGCAGTGCTAGAGGGGGACTAGCGGATACTCTAGCGGGGCAGTACTTC.

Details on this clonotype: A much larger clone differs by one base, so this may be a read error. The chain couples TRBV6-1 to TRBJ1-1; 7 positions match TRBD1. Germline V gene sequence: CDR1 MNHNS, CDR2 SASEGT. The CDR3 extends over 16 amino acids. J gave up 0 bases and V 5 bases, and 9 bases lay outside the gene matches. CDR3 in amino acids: CASSPETGIMNTEAFF. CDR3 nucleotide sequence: TGTGCCAGCAGTCCCGAGACAGGGATCATGAACACTGAAGCTTTCTTT.

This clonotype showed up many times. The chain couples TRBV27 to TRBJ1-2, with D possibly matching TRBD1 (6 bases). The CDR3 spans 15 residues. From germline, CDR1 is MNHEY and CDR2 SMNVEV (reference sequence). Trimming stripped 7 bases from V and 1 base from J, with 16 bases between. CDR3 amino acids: CASTPVGGDNYGYTF. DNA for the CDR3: TGTGCCAGCACCCCAGTGGGGGGCGATAACTATGGCTACACCTTC.

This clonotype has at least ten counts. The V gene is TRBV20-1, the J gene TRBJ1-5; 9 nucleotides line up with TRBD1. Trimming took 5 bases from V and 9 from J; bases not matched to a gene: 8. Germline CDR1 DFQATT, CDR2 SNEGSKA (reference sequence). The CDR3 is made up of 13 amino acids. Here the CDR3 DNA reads TGCAGTGCTGGGGAACAGGGGGCAGGGCCCCAGCATTTT. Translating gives CSAGEQGAGPQHF.

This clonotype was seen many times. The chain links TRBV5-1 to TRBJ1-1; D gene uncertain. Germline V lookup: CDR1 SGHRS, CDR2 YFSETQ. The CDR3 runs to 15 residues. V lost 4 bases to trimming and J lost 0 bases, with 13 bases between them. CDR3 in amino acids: CASSPLGFLNTEAFF. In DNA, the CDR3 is TGCGCCAGCAGCCCACTGGGGTTCCTGAACACTGAAGCTTTCTTT. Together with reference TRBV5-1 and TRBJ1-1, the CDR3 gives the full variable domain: KAGVTQTPRYLIKTRGQQVTLSCSPISGHRSVSWYQQTPGQGLQFLFEYFSETQRNKGNFPGRFSGRQFSNSRSEMNVSTLELGDSALYLCASSPLGFLNTEAFFGQGTRLTVV.

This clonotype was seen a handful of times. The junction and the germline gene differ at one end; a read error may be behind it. CDR3 in amino acids: CASSEVLTDTQYF. In nucleotides, the CDR3 is TGTGCCAGTAGTGAGGTCCTCACAGATACGCAGTATTTT. The chain employs TRBV6-1 and TRBJ2-3; D not resolved. Germline V gene data show CDR1 as MNHNS and CDR2 as SASEGT. The CDR3 sequence is 13 residues long.

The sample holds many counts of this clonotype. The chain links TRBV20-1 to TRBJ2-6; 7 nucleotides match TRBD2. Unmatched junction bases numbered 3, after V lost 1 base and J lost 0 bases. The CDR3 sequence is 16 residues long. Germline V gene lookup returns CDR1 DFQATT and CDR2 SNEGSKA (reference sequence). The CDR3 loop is CSARGGGYSGANVLTF. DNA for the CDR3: TGCAGTGCTAGAGGGGGGGGGTACTCTGGGGCCAACGTCCTGACTTTC.

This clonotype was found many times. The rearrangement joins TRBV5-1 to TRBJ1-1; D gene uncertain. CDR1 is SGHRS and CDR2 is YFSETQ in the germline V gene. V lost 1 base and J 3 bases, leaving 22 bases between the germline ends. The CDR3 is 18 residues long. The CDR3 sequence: CASSLRFRKRVRDTEAFF. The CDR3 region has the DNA TGCGCCAGCAGCTTGAGGTTCCGGAAGAGGGTCCGCGACACTGAAGCTTTCTTT.

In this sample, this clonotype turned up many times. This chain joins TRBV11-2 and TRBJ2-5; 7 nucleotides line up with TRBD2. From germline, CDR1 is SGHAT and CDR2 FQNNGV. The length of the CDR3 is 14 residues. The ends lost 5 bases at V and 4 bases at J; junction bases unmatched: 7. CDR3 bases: TGTGCCAGCAGCGATGGGGGGAGGGCAGAGACCCAGTACTTC. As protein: CASSDGGRAETQYF.

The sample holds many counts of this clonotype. CDR3 residues: CASSQDGQWWETGWIGGYTF. The CDR3 bases are TGCGCCAGCAGCCAAGATGGGCAATGGTGGGAGACAGGGTGGATTGGTGGCTACACCTTC. The rearrangement uses TRBV4-3 and TRBJ1-2; 7 bases fit TRBD1. Germline CDR1 reads LGHNA; CDR2 reads YSLEER. The trim removed 0 bases at V and 7 bases at J, leaving 23 bases unmatched. The CDR3 sequence is 20 residues long.

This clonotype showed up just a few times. The CDR3 loop is CSARQLAKNIQYF. In nucleotides, the CDR3 is TGCAGTGCCCGACAGCTAGCCAAAAACATTCAGTACTTC. The V gene is TRBV20-1, the J gene TRBJ2-4; D perhaps matches TRBD1 (5 bases). The CDR3 spans 13 residues. CDR1 DFQATT and CDR2 SNEGSKA come from the germline V gene (reference sequence). V gave up 6 bases and J gave up 0 bases, with 9 bases separating them.

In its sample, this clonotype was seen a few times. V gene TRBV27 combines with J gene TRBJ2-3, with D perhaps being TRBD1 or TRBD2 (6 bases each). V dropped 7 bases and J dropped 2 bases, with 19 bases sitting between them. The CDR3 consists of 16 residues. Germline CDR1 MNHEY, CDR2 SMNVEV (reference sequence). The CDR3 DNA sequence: TGTGCCAGCATAGCAAGGGGGGACACATACACAGATACGCAGTATTTT. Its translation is CASIARGDTYTDTQYF.

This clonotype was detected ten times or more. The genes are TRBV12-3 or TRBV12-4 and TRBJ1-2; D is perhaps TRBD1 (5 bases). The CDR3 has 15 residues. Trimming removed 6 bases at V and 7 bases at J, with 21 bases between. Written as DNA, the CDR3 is TGTGCCAGCAGCTATCCGGGACCCCGAATGGGTGGCTACACCTTC. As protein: CASSYPGPRMGGYTF.

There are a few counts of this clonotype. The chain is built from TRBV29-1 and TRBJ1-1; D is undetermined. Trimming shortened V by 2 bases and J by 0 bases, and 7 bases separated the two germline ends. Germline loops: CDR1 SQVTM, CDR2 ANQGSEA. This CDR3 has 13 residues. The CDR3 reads CSVEMDLNTEAFF. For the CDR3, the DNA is TGCAGCGTTGAAATGGATTTGAACACTGAAGCTTTCTTT.

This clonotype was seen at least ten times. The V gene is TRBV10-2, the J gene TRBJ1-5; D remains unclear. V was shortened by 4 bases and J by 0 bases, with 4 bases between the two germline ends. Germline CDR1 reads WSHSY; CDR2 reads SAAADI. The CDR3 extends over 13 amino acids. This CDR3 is CASSGYSNQPQHF. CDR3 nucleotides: TGCGCCAGCAGTGGCTATAGCAATCAGCCCCAGCATTTT.

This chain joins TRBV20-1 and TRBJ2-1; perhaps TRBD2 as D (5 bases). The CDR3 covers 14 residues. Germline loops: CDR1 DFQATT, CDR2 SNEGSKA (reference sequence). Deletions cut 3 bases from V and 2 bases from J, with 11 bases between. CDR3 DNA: TGCAGTGCTAGCCTCGGGGTCACCTACAATGAGCAGTTCTTC. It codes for CSASLGVTYNEQFF.

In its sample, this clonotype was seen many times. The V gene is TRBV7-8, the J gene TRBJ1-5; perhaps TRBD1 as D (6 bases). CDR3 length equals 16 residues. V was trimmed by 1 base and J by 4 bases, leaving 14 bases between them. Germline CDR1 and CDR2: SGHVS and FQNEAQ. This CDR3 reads CASSLDRYRVNQPQHF. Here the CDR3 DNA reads TGTGCCAGCAGCTTAGATCGTTACAGGGTTAATCAGCCCCAGCATTTT.